A single sample is the source of the 6 T cell receptor beta chains below, sequenced in a study of early T cells in non-severe SARS-CoV-2 infection. TCRdb re-analysed the 5' RACE reads in MiXCR, keeping a single row per CDR3 protein. The sample yields 54,000 or so distinct CDR3 sequences, 10% to 15% seen once. The specimen sequenced was whole blood. The receptors come from an adult who was a healthcare worker with PCR-confirmed SARS-CoV-2 infection or an uninfected control (not recorded which).

This clonotype was recorded at least ten times. CDR3 in DNA: TGTGCCAGCAGCCGCCTAGGAGGGGGAACTAATGAAAAACTGTTTTTT. This sequence encodes CASSRLGGGTNEKLFF. The V gene is TRBV13, the J gene TRBJ1-4; tentatively, D is TRBD1 (6 bases). CDR3 length: 16 residues. Trimming pared 5 bases from V and 1 base from J, leaving 14 bases between. Germline loops: CDR1 PRHDT, CDR2 FYEKMQ (reference sequence).

This clonotype was picked up a small number of times. The chain has TRBV5-1 and TRBJ2-5; 7 positions agree with TRBD2. The junction had 3 bases not matched to a gene; V was cut back by 4 bases and J by 0 bases. From germline, CDR1 is SGHRS and CDR2 YFSETQ. The CDR3 totals 14 residues. CDR3 nucleotides: TGCGCCAGCAGCCGCAGCGGGGACCAAGAGACCCAGTACTTC. It yields the protein CASSRSGDQETQYF.

The J gene is TRBJ2-3, the V gene TRBV24-1, with D possibly matching TRBD2 (6 bases). This CDR3 is built from 13 residues. From germline, CDR1 is KGHDR and CDR2 SFDVKD. The V and J ends lost 9 bases and 3 bases respectively, with 12 bases between them. CDR3 sequence reads: CATGTPQTDTQYF. The CDR3 region has the DNA TGTGCCACCGGGACTCCACAGACAGATACGCAGTATTTT.

This chain links TRBV28 with TRBJ2-3, with D perhaps matching TRBD2 (5 bases). The CDR3 loop spans 12 amino acids. Trimming stripped 5 bases from V and 8 bases from J, with 11 bases between. Germline CDR1 and CDR2: MDHEN and SYDVKM. The CDR3 bases are TGTGCCAGCAGTCCTACTAGGGCTACGCAGTATTTT. Encoded protein: CASSPTRATQYF. The full variable domain, completed using reference TRBV28 and TRBJ2-3, is DVKVTQSSRYLVKRTGEKVFLECVQDMDHENMFWYRQDPGLGLRLIYFSYDVKMKEKGDIPEGYSVSREKKERFSLILESASTNQTSMYLCASSPTRATQYFGPGTRLTVL.

This clonotype occurred a few times. The chain couples TRBV29-1 to TRBJ2-2, with D possibly being TRBD1 (6 bases). Deletions cut 5 bases from V and 4 bases from J, with 11 bases between. The CDR3 is 13 residues long. Germline V gene lookup returns CDR1 SQVTM and CDR2 ANQGSEA. This chain's CDR3 is CSVQGSSTGELFF. The CDR3 coding sequence is TGCAGCGTTCAGGGGTCTAGCACCGGGGAGCTGTTTTTT.

J is TRBJ2-1 and V is TRBV9; no reliable D call. The V and J ends lost 1 base and 9 bases respectively, with 11 bases between them. This CDR3 is built from 13 residues. The germline V gene has CDR1 SGDLS and CDR2 YYNGEE. DNA of the CDR3: TGTGCCAGCAGCGTATCCTGGGAAGGTGAGCAGTTCTTC. Translation gives CASSVSWEGEQFF.